This T cell receptor (beta chain) was sequenced for a study of shared clonotypes between healthy human individuals. CDR1 SGHTS and CDR2 YDEGEE come from the germline V gene. This CDR3 comprises 18 residues. Deletions cut 4 bases from V and 0 bases from J, with 17 bases between. This table comes from immunoSEQ multiplex PCR, and its TCRdb copy is limited to in-frame clones, with some not included. The repertoire holds millions of clones, with 85% to 95% as singletons. The specimen sequenced was naive CD4+ T cells sorted from blood. Indicated subset: CD45RA+ positively selected. This clonotype originated in a man between 18 and 29 years old in good health. The chain uses TRBV5-8 and TRBJ2-6; D is uncertain. CDR3 DNA sequence: TGTGCCAGCAGCCCGTCGAGTCCTACCCCCTCTGGGGCCAACGTCCTGACTTTC. Its translation is CASSPSSPTPSGANVLTF.